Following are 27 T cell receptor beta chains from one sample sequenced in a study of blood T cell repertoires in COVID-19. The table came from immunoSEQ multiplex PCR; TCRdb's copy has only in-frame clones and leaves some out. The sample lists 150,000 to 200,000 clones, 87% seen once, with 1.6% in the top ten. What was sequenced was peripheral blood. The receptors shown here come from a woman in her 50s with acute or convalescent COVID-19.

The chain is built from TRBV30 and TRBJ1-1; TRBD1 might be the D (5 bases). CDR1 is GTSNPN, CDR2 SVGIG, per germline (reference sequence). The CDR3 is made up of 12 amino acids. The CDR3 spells CAAGLANTEAFF. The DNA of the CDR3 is TGTGCTGCAGGGTTAGCTAACACTGAAGCTTTCTTT.

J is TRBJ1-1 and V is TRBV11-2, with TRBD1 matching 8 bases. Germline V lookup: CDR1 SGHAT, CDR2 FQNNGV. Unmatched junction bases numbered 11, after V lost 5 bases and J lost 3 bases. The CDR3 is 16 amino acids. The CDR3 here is CASSARTGYFDTEAFF. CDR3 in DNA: TGTGCCAGCAGCGCTAGGACAGGGTACTTCGACACTGAAGCTTTCTTT. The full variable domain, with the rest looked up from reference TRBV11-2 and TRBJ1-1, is EAGVAQSPRYKIIEKRQSVAFWCNPISGHATLYWYQQILGQGPKLLIQFQNNGVVDDSQLPKDRFSAERLKGVDSTLKIQPAKLEDSAVYLCASSARTGYFDTEAFFGQGTRLTVV.

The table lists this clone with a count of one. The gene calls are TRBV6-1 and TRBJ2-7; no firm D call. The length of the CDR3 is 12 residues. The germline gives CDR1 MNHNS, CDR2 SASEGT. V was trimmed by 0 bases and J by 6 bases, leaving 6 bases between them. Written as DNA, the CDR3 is TGTGCCAGCAGTGAAGCCCCTTCCGAGCAGTACTTC. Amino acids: CASSEAPSEQYF.

DNA for the CDR3: TGTGCCAGCAGCTTAGGGTCACAGGGGTGGCAAGAGACCCAGTACTTC. It codes for CASSLGSQGWQETQYF. The rearrangement joins TRBV7-6 to TRBJ2-5; 7 bases match TRBD1. With V trimmed by 1 base and J by 2 bases, 7 bases remained unmatched. Germline CDR1 reads SGHVS; CDR2 reads FNYEAQ. This CDR3 has 16 residues.

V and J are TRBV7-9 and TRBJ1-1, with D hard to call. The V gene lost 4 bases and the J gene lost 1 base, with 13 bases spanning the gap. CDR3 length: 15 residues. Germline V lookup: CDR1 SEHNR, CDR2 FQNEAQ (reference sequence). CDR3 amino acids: CASSSPRRPNTEAFF. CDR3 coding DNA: TGTGCCAGCAGCTCGCCGAGGCGGCCGAACACTGAAGCTTTCTTT.

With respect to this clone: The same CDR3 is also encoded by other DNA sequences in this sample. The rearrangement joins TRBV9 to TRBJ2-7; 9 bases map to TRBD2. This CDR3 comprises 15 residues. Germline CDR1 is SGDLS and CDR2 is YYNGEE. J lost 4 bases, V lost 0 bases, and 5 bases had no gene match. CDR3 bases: TGTGCCAGCAGCGTAGGAAGCGGGGGGTTGTACGAGCAGTACTTC. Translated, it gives CASSVGSGGLYEQYF.

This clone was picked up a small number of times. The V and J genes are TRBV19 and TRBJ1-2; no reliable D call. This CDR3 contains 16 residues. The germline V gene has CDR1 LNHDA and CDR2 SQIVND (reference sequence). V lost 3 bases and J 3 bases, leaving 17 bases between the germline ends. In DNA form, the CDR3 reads TGTGCCAGTAGTATGTTGAGTATGACTATTCACTATGGCTACACCTTC. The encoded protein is CASSMLSMTIHYGYTF.

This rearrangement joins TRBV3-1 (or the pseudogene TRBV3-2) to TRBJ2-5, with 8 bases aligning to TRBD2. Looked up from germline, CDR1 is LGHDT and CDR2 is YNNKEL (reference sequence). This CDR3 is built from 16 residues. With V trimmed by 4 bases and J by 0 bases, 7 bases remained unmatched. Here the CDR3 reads CASSPLAVSYQETQYF. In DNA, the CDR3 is TGTGCCAGCAGCCCACTAGCGGTTTCGTACCAAGAGACCCAGTACTTC.

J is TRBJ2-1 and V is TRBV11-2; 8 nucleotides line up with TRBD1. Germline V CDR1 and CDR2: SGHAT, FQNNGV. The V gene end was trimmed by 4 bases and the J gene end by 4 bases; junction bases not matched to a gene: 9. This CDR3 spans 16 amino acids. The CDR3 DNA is TGTGCCAGCAGCTCGCAGGGGGCCCGCGCGTACAATGAGCAGTTCTTC. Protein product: CASSSQGARAYNEQFF.

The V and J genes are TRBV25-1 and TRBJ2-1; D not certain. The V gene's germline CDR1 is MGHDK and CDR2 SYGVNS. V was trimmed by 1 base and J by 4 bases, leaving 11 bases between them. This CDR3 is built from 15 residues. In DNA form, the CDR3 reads TGTGCCAGCAGTGAATCCTCCGGTCGTTACAATGAGCAGTTCTTC. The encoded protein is CASSESSGRYNEQFF.

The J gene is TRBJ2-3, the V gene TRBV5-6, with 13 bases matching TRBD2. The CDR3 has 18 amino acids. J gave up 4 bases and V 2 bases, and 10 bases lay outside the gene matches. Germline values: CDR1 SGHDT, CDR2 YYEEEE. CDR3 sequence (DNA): TGTGCCAGCAGCTTCAGTATACTAGCGGGGGGGCCCCCAGATACGCAGTATTTT. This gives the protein CASSFSILAGGPPDTQYF.

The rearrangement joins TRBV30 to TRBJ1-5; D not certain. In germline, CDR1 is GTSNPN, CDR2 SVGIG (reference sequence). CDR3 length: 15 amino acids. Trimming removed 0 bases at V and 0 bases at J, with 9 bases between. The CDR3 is CAWSVGRSSNQPQHF. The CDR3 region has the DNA TGTGCCTGGAGTGTAGGAAGGAGTAGCAATCAGCCCCAGCATTTT.

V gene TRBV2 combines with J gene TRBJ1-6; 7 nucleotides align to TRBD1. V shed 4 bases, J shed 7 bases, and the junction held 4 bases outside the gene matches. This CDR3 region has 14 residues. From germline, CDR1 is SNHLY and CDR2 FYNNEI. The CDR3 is CASSGQGRNSPLHF. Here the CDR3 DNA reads TGTGCCAGCAGTGGACAGGGAAGAAATTCACCCCTCCACTTT.

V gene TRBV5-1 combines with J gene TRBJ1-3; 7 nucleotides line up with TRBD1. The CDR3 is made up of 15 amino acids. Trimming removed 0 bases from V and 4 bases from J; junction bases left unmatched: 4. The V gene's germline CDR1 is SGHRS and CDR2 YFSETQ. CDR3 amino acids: CASSLDRGGGNTIYF. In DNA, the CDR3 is TGCGCCAGCAGCTTGGACAGGGGCGGAGGAAACACCATATATTTT.

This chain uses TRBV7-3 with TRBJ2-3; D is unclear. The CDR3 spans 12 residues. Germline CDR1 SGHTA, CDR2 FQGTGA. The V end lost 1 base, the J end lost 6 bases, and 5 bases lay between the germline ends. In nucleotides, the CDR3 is TGTGCCAGCAGCTTAAATCGTGATACGCAGTATTTT. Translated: CASSLNRDTQYF.

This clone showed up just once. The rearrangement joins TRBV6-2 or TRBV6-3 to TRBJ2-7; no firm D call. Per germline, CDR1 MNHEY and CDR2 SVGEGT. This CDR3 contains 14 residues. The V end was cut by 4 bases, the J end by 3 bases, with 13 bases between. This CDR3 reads CASSSGNLRYEQYF. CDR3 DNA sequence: TGTGCCAGCAGTTCGGGTAACCTGCGCTACGAGCAGTACTTC.

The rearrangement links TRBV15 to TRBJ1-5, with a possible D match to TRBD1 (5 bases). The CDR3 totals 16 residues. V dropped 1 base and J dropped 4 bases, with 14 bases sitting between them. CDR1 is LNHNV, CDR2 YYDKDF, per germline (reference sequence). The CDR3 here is CATSRAPTAWNQPQHF. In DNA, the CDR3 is TGTGCCACCAGCAGAGCCCCGACAGCGTGGAATCAGCCCCAGCATTTT.

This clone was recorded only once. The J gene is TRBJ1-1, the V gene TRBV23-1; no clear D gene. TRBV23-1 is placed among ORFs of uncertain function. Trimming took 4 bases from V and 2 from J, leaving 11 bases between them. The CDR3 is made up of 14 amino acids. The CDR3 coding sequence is TGCGCCAGCAGTCCCTCCGGGGTTAACACTGAAGCTTTCTTT. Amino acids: CASSPSGVNTEAFF.

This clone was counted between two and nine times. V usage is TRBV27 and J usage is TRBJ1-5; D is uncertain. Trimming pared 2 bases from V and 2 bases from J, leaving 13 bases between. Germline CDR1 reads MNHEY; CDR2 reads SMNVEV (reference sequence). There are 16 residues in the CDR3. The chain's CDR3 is CASSLTRLSGNQPQHF. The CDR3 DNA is TGTGCCAGCAGTTTAACCAGGCTGAGTGGCAATCAGCCCCAGCATTTT.

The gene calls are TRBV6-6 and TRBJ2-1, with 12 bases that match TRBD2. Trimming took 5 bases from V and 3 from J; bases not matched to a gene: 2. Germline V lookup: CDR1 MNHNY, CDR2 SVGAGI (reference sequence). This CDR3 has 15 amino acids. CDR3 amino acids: CASSKTSGSYNEQFF. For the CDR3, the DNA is TGTGCCAGCAGTAAGACTAGCGGGAGCTACAATGAGCAGTTCTTC.

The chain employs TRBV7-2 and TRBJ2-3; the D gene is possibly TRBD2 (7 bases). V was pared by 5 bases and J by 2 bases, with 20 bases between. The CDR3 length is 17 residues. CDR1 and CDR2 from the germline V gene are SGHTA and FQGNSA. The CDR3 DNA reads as TGTGCCAGCAGCACAGGGAGGGGCGGGAAGTACACAGATACGCAGTATTTT. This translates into CASSTGRGGKYTDTQYF.

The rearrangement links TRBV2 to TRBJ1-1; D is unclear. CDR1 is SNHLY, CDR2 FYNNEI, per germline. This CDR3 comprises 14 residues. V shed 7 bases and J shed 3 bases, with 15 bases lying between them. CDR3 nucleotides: TGTGCCAGCAATGAGTTCTGGGGAGACACTGAAGCTTTCTTT. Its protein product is CASNEFWGDTEAFF. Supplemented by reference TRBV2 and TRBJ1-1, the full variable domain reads EPEVTQTPSHQVTQMGQEVILRCVPISNHLYFYWYRQILGQKVEFLVSFYNNEISEKSEIFDDQFSVERPDGSNFTLKIRSTKLEDSAMYFCASNEFWGDTEAFFGQGTRLTVV.

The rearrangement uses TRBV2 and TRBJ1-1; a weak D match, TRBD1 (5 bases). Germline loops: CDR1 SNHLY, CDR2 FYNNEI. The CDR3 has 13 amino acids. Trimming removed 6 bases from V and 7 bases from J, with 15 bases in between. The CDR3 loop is CASRTDKIIEAFF. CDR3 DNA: TGTGCCAGCAGGACGGACAAGATAATTGAAGCTTTCTTT.

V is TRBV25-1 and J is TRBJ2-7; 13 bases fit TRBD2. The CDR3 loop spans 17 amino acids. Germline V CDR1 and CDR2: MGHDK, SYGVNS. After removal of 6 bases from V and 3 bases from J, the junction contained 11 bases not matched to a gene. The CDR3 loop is CASRPARLAGGIYEQYF. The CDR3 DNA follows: TGTGCCAGCAGACCCGCCAGACTAGCGGGAGGTATCTACGAGCAGTACTTC.

As DNA, the CDR3 is TGTGCCATTCCCTTAGTCAGCACAGATACGCAGTATTTT. Protein sequence: CAIPLVSTDTQYF. This rearrangement joins TRBV15 to TRBJ2-3; D unresolved. The CDR3 totals 13 residues. Germline V gives CDR1 LNHNV, CDR2 YYDKDF (reference sequence). Between the trimmed V and J ends, which lost 10 bases and 0 bases, there was a span of 11 bases.

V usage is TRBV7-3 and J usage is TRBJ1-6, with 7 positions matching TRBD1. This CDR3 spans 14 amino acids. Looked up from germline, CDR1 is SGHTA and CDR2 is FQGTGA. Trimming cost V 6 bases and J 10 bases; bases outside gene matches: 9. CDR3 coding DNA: TGTGCCAGCAGTCTTACAGGGGACGGCTCACCCCTCCACTTT. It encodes CASSLTGDGSPLHF.

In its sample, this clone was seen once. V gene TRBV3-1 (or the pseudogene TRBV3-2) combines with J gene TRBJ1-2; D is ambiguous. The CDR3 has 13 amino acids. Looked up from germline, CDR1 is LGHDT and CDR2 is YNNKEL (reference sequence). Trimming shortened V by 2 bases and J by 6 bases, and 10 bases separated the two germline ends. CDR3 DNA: TGTGCCAGCAGCCAATACAGTAATCATGGCTACACCTTC. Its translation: CASSQYSNHGYTF.